This record concerns one T cell receptor (beta chain) sequence. The target antigen is unknown. Clones were read by immunoSEQ multiplex PCR, and TCRdb kept only the in-frame ones, dropping some. This sample has about 350,000 clones, with 75% to 90% found just once. This sample is part of a study of Ad26.COV2.S vaccination and SARS-CoV-2 variants. Turning to the study itself: Administration of Ad26.COV2.S was intramuscular, either once or twice 56 days apart.

Trimming shortened V by 6 bases and J by 0 bases, and 15 bases separated the two germline ends. The germline gives CDR1 SEHNR, CDR2 FQNEAQ (reference sequence). The CDR3 spans 16 residues. Study findings and constraints: Following vaccination, spike-specific CD8+ and CD4+ T cell responses reportedly exhibited substantial breadth.

Described treatment: some 20 received Ad26.COV2.S at low or high dose, single or two shots; 5 received placebo; per-sample allocation not given. The samples were gathered on day 63 after the first injection of vaccine or placebo. The administered vaccine (an Ad26 vector) expressed Wuhan-strain SARS-CoV-2 spike. The material was peripheral blood, obtained in a trial of Ad26.COV2.S vaccine versus placebo. The rearrangement uses TRBV7-9 and TRBJ2-1; D remains ambiguous. The source is a person aged 18 to 65 who received the Ad26.COV2.S COVID-19 vaccine or a placebo. The CDR3 DNA sequence: TGTGCCAGCAGTCAGAGACTCAGGAGCTCCTACAATGAGCAGTTCTTC. Amino acids: CASSQRLRSSYNEQFF.